The next 26 T cell receptor beta chains were all read from a single sample in a study of shared clonotypes between healthy human individuals. This table comes from immunoSEQ multiplex PCR, and its TCRdb copy is limited to in-frame clones, with some not included. The data hold about half a million clones, with about 74% observed a single time. The specimen sequenced was PBMCs. The receptors come from a middle-aged woman in good health. Some clones in this sample may be carry-over from other donors' samples.

The chain couples TRBV18 to TRBJ1-1; no clear D gene. V shed 2 bases and J shed 2 bases, with 9 bases lying between them. CDR1 is KGHSH, CDR2 LQKENI, per germline. This CDR3 region has 14 residues. CDR3 bases: TGTGCCAGCTCACCAAGGACGGACAACACTGAAGCTTTCTTT. Translation: CASSPRTDNTEAFF. The full variable domain, its missing parts supplied by reference TRBV18 and TRBJ1-1, is NAGVMQNPRHLVRRRGQEARLRCSPMKGHSHVYWYRQLPEEGLKFMVYLQKENIIDESGMPKERFSAEFPKEGPSILRIQQVVRGDSAAYFCASSPRTDNTEAFFGQGTRLTVV.

The chain is built from TRBV10-3 and TRBJ2-7; D is perhaps TRBD1 (6 bases). With 7 bases removed from V and 1 base from J, the gap between germline ends came to 11 bases. The germline CDR1 and CDR2 sequences are ENHRY and SYGVKD. The CDR3 is 13 residues long. The CDR3 sequence is CAITSGVSYEQYF. In nucleotides, the CDR3 is TGTGCCATCACCTCAGGGGTTTCCTACGAGCAGTACTTC.

This sequence joins TRBV11-2 and TRBJ2-7; D is unclear. The ends were cut back, 5 bases at V and 3 bases at J, with 5 bases in the middle. CDR1 is SGHAT and CDR2 is FQNNGV in the germline V gene. There are 11 residues in the CDR3. In DNA, the CDR3 is TGTGCCAGCAGCGCCCACTACGAGCAGTACTTC. It is translated as CASSAHYEQYF.

The chain has TRBV28 and TRBJ2-1, with D perhaps TRBD2 (5 bases). This CDR3 has 14 residues. Germline V gene sequence: CDR1 MDHEN, CDR2 SYDVKM. V lost 5 bases and J 4 bases, leaving 12 bases between the germline ends. The CDR3 is CASSGLYSYNEQFF. DNA of the CDR3: TGTGCCAGCAGTGGACTCTACTCTTACAATGAGCAGTTCTTC.

This clone was recorded a few times. This chain links TRBV11-2 with TRBJ1-4, with 7 bases fitting TRBD1. CDR1 and CDR2 from the germline V gene are SGHAT and FQNNGV. The CDR3 length is 14 residues. V dropped 5 bases and J dropped 8; count of bases not matched to a gene: 8. The CDR3 DNA follows: TGTGCCAGCAGCAAGACAGGGAGTAGGGAAAAACTGTTTTTT. Translating gives CASSKTGSREKLFF.

This clone showed up just once. The chain joins TRBV7-3 to TRBJ2-7; no clear D gene. CDR3 length: 14 residues. Germline V lookup: CDR1 SGHTA, CDR2 FQGTGA. V shed 7 bases and J shed 4 bases, with 17 bases lying between them. The CDR3 loop is CASIIGEEFYEQYF. CDR3 coding DNA: TGTGCCAGCATTATTGGGGAAGAGTTTTACGAGCAGTACTTC.

The chain joins TRBV4-1 to TRBJ1-1; 8 bases agree with TRBD1. Germline V CDR1 and CDR2: MGHRA, YSYEKL. The ends lost 2 bases at V and 1 base at J; junction bases unmatched: 3. This CDR3 is 15 amino acids long. CDR3 protein: CASSQRQGKNTEAFF. The CDR3 DNA follows: TGCGCCAGCAGCCAACGACAGGGGAAGAACACTGAAGCTTTCTTT.

This clone was recorded only once. The J gene is TRBJ2-3, the V gene TRBV15; D call uncertain. Trimming shortened V by 0 bases and J by 2 bases, and 12 bases separated the two germline ends. The CDR3 has 16 amino acids. Germline V lookup: CDR1 LNHNV, CDR2 YYDKDF (reference sequence). The CDR3 region is CATSRDRAFSTDTQYF. The CDR3 coding sequence is TGTGCCACCAGCAGAGATAGGGCATTCTCCACAGATACGCAGTATTTT. Full variable domain (remainder filled in from reference TRBV15 and TRBJ2-3): DAMVIQNPRYQVTQFGKPVTLSCSQTLNHNVMYWYQQKSSQAPKLLFHYYDKDFNNEADTPDNFQSRRPNTSFCFLDIRSPGLGDTAMYLCATSRDRAFSTDTQYFGPGTRLTVL.

The CDR3 is CASLLAGGHNEQFF. In nucleotides, the CDR3 is TGTGCCAGTTTATTAGCGGGAGGTCACAATGAGCAGTTCTTC. The rearrangement joins TRBV28 to TRBJ2-1; 10 bases are shared with TRBD2. Germline lookup yields CDR1 MDHEN and CDR2 SYDVKM. Losses at the gene ends were 9 bases for V and 5 bases for J; bases not matched to a gene: 7. The CDR3 extends over 14 amino acids.

This clone was picked up one time. Other nucleotide sequences in the sample specify the same CDR3. The J gene is TRBJ2-7, the V gene TRBV6-5, with TRBD2 as a possible D gene (6 bases). V gave up 3 bases and J gave up 7 bases, with 10 bases separating them. Germline loops: CDR1 MNHEY, CDR2 SVGAGI. There are 12 residues in the CDR3. The CDR3 is CASSYAGREQYF. The CDR3 DNA sequence: TGTGCCAGCAGTTATGCGGGAAGGGAGCAGTACTTC.

As to this clone: One base separates it from a far larger clone, so it is likely a read error. J is TRBJ2-7 and V is TRBV4-3, with D possibly being TRBD2 (6 bases). Germline V gene lookup returns CDR1 LGHNA and CDR2 YSLEER. The CDR3 extends over 13 amino acids. Here the CDR3 DNA reads TGCGCCAACAGCCAAGGAGGGTACTACGAGCAGTACTTC. Amino acid sequence: CANSQGGYYEQYF.

The V call is TRBV7-8, the J call TRBJ2-5; a possible D gene is TRBD1 (5 bases). Looked up from germline, CDR1 is SGHVS and CDR2 is FQNEAQ. CDR3 length: 15 amino acids. V was pared by 7 bases and J by 5 bases, with 20 bases between. The CDR3 protein is CASTQTAAGWETQYF. CDR3 nucleotide sequence: TGTGCCAGCACCCAAACTGCAGCAGGGTGGGAGACCCAGTACTTC.

This sequence joins TRBV7-2 and TRBJ2-1, with a weak D call TRBD2 (6 bases). The V end was cut by 2 bases, the J end by 2 bases, with 13 bases between. Germline V gives CDR1 SGHTA, CDR2 FQGNSA. CDR3 length: 16 amino acids. CDR3 DNA sequence: TGTGCCAGCAGCTTAATTCCGGAGGGGCCCTACAATGAGCAGTTCTTC. It specifies CASSLIPEGPYNEQFF. Filled out from reference TRBV7-2 and TRBJ2-1, the complete variable domain reads GAGVSQSPSNKVTEKGKDVELRCDPISGHTALYWYRQSLGQGLEFLIYFQGNSAPDKSGLPSDRFSAERTGGSVSTLTIQRTQQEDSAVYLCASSLIPEGPYNEQFFGPGTRLTVL.

The chain employs TRBV5-1 and TRBJ1-5, with 9 nucleotides matching TRBD1. V lost 4 bases and J lost 7; bases outside the gene matches: 15. CDR3 size: 17 residues. Germline assignment: CDR1 SGHRS and CDR2 YFSETQ. CDR3 sequence reads: CASSPTPGQGGVQPQHF. The CDR3 coding sequence is TGCGCCAGCAGCCCAACACCGGGACAGGGAGGTGTACAGCCCCAGCATTTT. Full variable domain (remainder filled in from reference TRBV5-1 and TRBJ1-5): KAGVTQTPRYLIKTRGQQVTLSCSPISGHRSVSWYQQTPGQGLQFLFEYFSETQRNKGNFPGRFSGRQFSNSRSEMNVSTLELGDSALYLCASSPTPGQGGVQPQHFGDGTRLSIL.

The chain employs TRBV27 and TRBJ1-1, with D tentatively TRBD1 (5 bases). The CDR3 loop spans 15 amino acids. V was shortened by 2 bases and J by 1 base, with 11 bases between the two germline ends. Germline lookup yields CDR1 MNHEY and CDR2 SMNVEV (reference sequence). In DNA, the CDR3 is TGTGCCAGCAGTTTAAATCCAGGGTGGAACACTGAAGCTTTCTTT. This encodes CASSLNPGWNTEAFF.

In the case of this clone: This likely reflects a read error, since a far larger clone is one base away. The J gene is TRBJ2-5, the V gene TRBV28, with 13 bases lining up with TRBD2. This CDR3 is 16 amino acids long. Looked up from germline, CDR1 is MDHEN and CDR2 is SYDVKM. In DNA form, the CDR3 reads TGTGCCAGCAGTTTGACTAGCGGGAGGTTGGGAGAGACCCAGCACTTC. Translated, it gives CASSLTSGRLGETQHF.

This chain links TRBV6-1 with TRBJ1-1; 7 bases match TRBD1. V shed 7 bases and J 7 bases; nucleotides not matched to a gene: 6. This CDR3 has 12 residues. Germline loops: CDR1 MNHNS, CDR2 SASEGT. The CDR3 nucleotides are TGTGCCAGCAAGGGGGACAGATTTGAAGCTTTCTTT. Protein product: CASKGDRFEAFF.

This clone appeared a single time. This chain connects TRBV30 to TRBJ2-1; 10 bases agree with TRBD2. Germline V lookup: CDR1 GTSNPN, CDR2 SVGIG (reference sequence). The ends lost 0 bases at V and 9 bases at J; junction bases unmatched: 8. The CDR3 runs to 15 residues. CDR3 residues: CAWSVRSSGSGEQFF. CDR3 bases: TGTGCCTGGAGTGTACGGTCTAGCGGGAGTGGTGAGCAGTTCTTC.

The chain couples TRBV4-2 to TRBJ2-1; 9 bases fit TRBD2. The CDR3 has 16 amino acids. J lost 4 bases, V lost 0 bases, and 4 bases had no gene match. The germline CDR1 and CDR2 sequences are LGHNA and YNFKEQ. CDR3 loop: CASSQDMTSGYNEQFF. The CDR3 DNA is TGTGCCAGCAGCCAAGATATGACTAGCGGATACAATGAGCAGTTCTTC.

This clone was seen a handful of times. CDR3 in amino acids: CASSFKTDTEAFF. The CDR3 nucleotides are TGCGCCAGCAGCTTTAAAACCGACACTGAAGCTTTCTTT. V and J are TRBV5-1 and TRBJ1-1; D is ambiguous. This CDR3 is built from 13 residues. Trimming took 2 bases from V and 3 from J, leaving 8 bases between them. Germline lookup yields CDR1 SGHRS and CDR2 YFSETQ.

The chain joins TRBV11-1 to TRBJ2-5; D assignment may be TRBD1 or TRBD2 (5 bases each). The ends were cut back, 5 bases at V and 5 bases at J, with 18 bases in the middle. There are 15 residues in the CDR3. Germline CDR1 and CDR2: SGHAT and FQDESV (reference sequence). The CDR3 reads CASSRGSNVWETQYF. Written as DNA, the CDR3 is TGTGCCAGCAGCCGGGGCAGCAATGTATGGGAGACCCAGTACTTC.

Notes on this clone: A read error is possible here, since a much larger clone lies one base away. The chain combines TRBV5-8 with TRBJ2-3, with D possibly called TRBD1 or TRBD2 (5 bases each). Trimming removed 2 bases from V and 2 bases from J, with 9 bases in between. CDR3 length equals 14 residues. Germline CDR1 reads SGHTS; CDR2 reads YDEGEE. The CDR3 bases are TGTGCCAGCAGCTTACCAGGGACCACAGATACGCAGTATTTT. Amino acids: CASSLPGTTDTQYF.

Concerning this clone itself: A far larger clone is a single base away, which makes a read error likely. The V and J genes are TRBV7-2 and TRBJ1-5, with D possibly matching TRBD2 (6 bases). The DNA end favors TRBJ2-3, so the J call may be wrong. CDR3 length: 15 residues. CDR1 SGHTA and CDR2 FQGNSA come from the germline V gene. CDR3 region: CASSLAEGLGQPQYF. CDR3 in DNA: TGTGCCAGCAGCTTAGCGGAGGGGCTGGGTCAGCCCCAGTATTTT.

On this clone: A far larger clone differs by one base, so this is likely a read error. This chain connects TRBV27 to TRBJ2-5; no clear D gene. The J call may be mistaken, given a closer DNA end match to TRBJ2-7. CDR1 is MNHEY and CDR2 is SMNVEV in the germline V gene (reference sequence). The CDR3 length is 11 residues. Here the CDR3 reads CACSSGYEQYF. As DNA, the CDR3 is TGTGCCTGCAGTTCGGGCTACGAGCAGTACTTC.

The J gene is TRBJ1-2, the V gene TRBV28; 10 bases map to TRBD1. From germline, CDR1 is MDHEN and CDR2 SYDVKM. The ends lost 1 base at V and 5 bases at J; junction bases unmatched: 1. This CDR3 has 14 amino acids. CDR3 sequence: CASSLLGQGYGYTF. Written as DNA, the CDR3 is TGTGCCAGCAGTTTATTGGGACAGGGGTATGGCTACACCTTC.

The V call is TRBV7-9, the J call TRBJ2-2, with D tentatively TRBD1 or TRBD2 (5 bases each). V dropped 7 bases and J dropped 0 bases, with 15 bases sitting between them. The CDR3 contains 16 residues. Germline V lookup: CDR1 SEHNR, CDR2 FQNEAQ (reference sequence). DNA for the CDR3: TGTGCCAGCACCGGGTGGGGGTTCGCGAACACCGGGGAGCTGTTTTTT. Translated, it gives CASTGWGFANTGELFF.